This T cell receptor (beta chain) was captured in a study of cytomegalovirus exposure and HLA in healthy donors. The PCR made use of 60 Vbeta and 13 Jbeta primers. Data came from immunoSEQ multiplex PCR; TCRdb stores just in-frame clones and leaves some out. This table has tens of thousands of clones, around 80% appearing once. This CDR3 is 15 amino acids long. Germline CDR1 is LNHDA and CDR2 is SQIVND (reference sequence). V trimming: 1 base; J trimming: 6 bases; junction bases outside the gene matches: 5. The sample comprised PBMCs. The TCR was taken from a man between 18 and 29 years old in good health and CMV-seronegative. The gene calls are TRBV19 and TRBJ2-4, with TRBD2 matching 8 bases. The chain's CDR3 is CASSIGSGSLNIQYF. CDR3 nucleotide sequence: TGTGCCAGTAGTATAGGAAGCGGGAGCTTAAACATTCAGTACTTC.